Detailed here is one T cell receptor (beta chain). These data originate in a study of glioma-infiltrating T cells after dendritic cell vaccination. Time point reported: after dendritic cell vaccination, including at tumor progression/relapse. Germline trimming cut 4 bases from V and 0 bases from J; bases unmatched to any gene: 16. This CDR3 is 20 amino acids long. The germline V gene encodes CDR1 SGHNT and CDR2 YENEEA. TCRdb's copy holds only in-frame clones and misses some; the assay was immunoSEQ multiplex PCR. The sample records 110,000 or so clones, around 90% being singletons. The gene calls are TRBV11-3 and TRBJ2-7; 12 nucleotides line up with TRBD2. Sequencing was performed on blood, taken after dendritic cell vaccination. The sequence came from a human donor with glioblastoma. The CDR3 spells CASSSLGTRTSGILSYEQYF. DNA for the CDR3: TGTGCCAGCAGCTCGCTTGGGACGAGGACTAGCGGGATTCTCTCCTACGAGCAGTACTTC. Full variable domain (rest looked up from reference TRBV11-3 and TRBJ2-7): EAGVVQSPRYKIIEKKQPVAFWCNPISGHNTLYWYLQNLGQGPELLIRYENEEAVDDSQLPKDRFSAERLKGVDSTLKIQPAELGDSAVYLCASSSLGTRTSGILSYEQYFGPGTRLTVT.